The rows below give T cell receptor beta chains drawn from one sample of a study of cytomegalovirus exposure and HLA in healthy donors. Some clones are missing from TCRdb's copy, which holds only in-frame ones; the method was immunoSEQ multiplex PCR. The table lists 95,000 to 110,000 clones, roughly 80% of them singletons. The source material was PBMCs. Receptors originate from a man aged 25 to 45 in good health and CMV-seropositive. CDR3s include the opening cysteine and the closing phenylalanine or tryptophan. The D gene is left open where the match is weak. Part of the rows lack a size; the others show once, few, many or a class for expanded clones.

J gene: TRBJ1-1
D gene: NA
clone size: NA
CDR3 length: 14
V gene: TRBV9
CDR3 DNA: TGTGCCAGCAGCCCCGGACACACGAACACTGAAGCTTTCTTT
CDR3 protein: CASSPGHTNTEAFF

J gene: TRBJ1-1
D gene: NA
clone size: NA
CDR3 length: 17
V gene: TRBV9
CDR3 DNA: TGTGCCAGCAACACAATGCCCTCCAGGGCAGGGAACACTGAAGCTTTCTTT
CDR3 protein: CASNTMPSRAGNTEAFF

J gene: TRBJ1-1
D gene: TRBD1
clone size: NA
CDR3 length: 12
V gene: TRBV19
CDR3 DNA: TGTGCCAGTAGTATGAGGACAGGTGAAGCTTTCTTT
CDR3 protein: CASSMRTGEAFF

J gene: TRBJ1-1
D gene: NA
clone size: few
CDR3 length: 14
V gene: TRBV6-1
CDR3 DNA: TGTGCCAGCAGTGACTCAGTAGAGGGTACTGAAGCTTTCTTT
CDR3 protein: CASSDSVEGTEAFF

J gene: TRBJ1-1
D gene: NA
clone size: NA
CDR3 length: 12
V gene: TRBV30
CDR3 DNA: TGTGCCTGGACCATAGGAGACACTGAAGCTTTCTTT
CDR3 protein: CAWTIGDTEAFF

J gene: TRBJ1-2
D gene: NA
clone size: NA
CDR3 length: 13
V gene: TRBV7-9
CDR3 DNA: TGTGCCAGCAGCTTAGGGGCGGGGAATGGCTACACCTTC
CDR3 protein: CASSLGAGNGYTF

J gene: TRBJ2-5
D gene: NA
clone size: few
CDR3 length: 15
V gene: TRBV5-6
CDR3 DNA: TGTGCCAGCAGCTTGGGCGCAGGCCCTCCTGGGACCCAGTACTTC
CDR3 protein: CASSLGAGPPGTQYF

J gene: TRBJ1-5
D gene: TRBD1
clone size: NA
CDR3 length: 15
V gene: TRBV15
CDR3 DNA: TGTGCCACCAGCAGAGTGGACAGGGTGGATCAGCCCCAGCATTTT
CDR3 protein: CATSRVDRVDQPQHF

J gene: TRBJ2-5
D gene: NA
clone size: NA
CDR3 length: 14
V gene: TRBV13
CDR3 DNA: TGTGCCAGCAGTTTACGGGGGGCTTTGGAGACCCAGTACTTC
CDR3 protein: CASSLRGALETQYF

J gene: TRBJ1-2
D gene: TRBD1
clone size: NA
CDR3 length: 14
V gene: TRBV29-1
CDR3 DNA: TGCAGCGCCGACAGGGGCAAGGGGAACTATGGCTACACCTTC
CDR3 protein: CSADRGKGNYGYTF

J gene: TRBJ2-1
D gene: NA
clone size: NA
CDR3 length: 18
V gene: TRBV7-5
CDR3 DNA: TGTGTCAGAAGCTCGATAAAACCTCTAGCGGGGAGTTACAATGAGCAGTTCTTC
CDR3 protein: CVRSSIKPLAGSYNEQFF

J gene: TRBJ2-1
D gene: NA
clone size: NA
CDR3 length: 15
V gene: TRBV19
CDR3 DNA: TGTGCCAGTAGTATACGGGTGAGCTCCTACAATGAGCAGTTCTTC
CDR3 protein: CASSIRVSSYNEQFF

J gene: TRBJ1-2
D gene: NA
clone size: NA
CDR3 length: 13
V gene: TRBV6-5
CDR3 DNA: TGTGCCAGCAGTTACTCGCAGAACTATGGCTACACCTTC
CDR3 protein: CASSYSQNYGYTF

J gene: TRBJ1-2
D gene: NA
clone size: NA
CDR3 length: 14
V gene: TRBV5-6
CDR3 DNA: TGTGCCAGCAGAGTTAGGGGAGGCCAGCATGGCTACACCTTC
CDR3 protein: CASRVRGGQHGYTF

J gene: TRBJ1-5
D gene: NA
clone size: NA
CDR3 length: 15
V gene: TRBV19
CDR3 DNA: TGTGCCACCCTTGGGTCGGGGAGTGAAAATCAGCCCCAGCATTTT
CDR3 protein: CATLGSGSENQPQHF

J gene: TRBJ2-4
D gene: NA
clone size: NA
CDR3 length: 14
V gene: TRBV6-5
CDR3 DNA: TGTGCCAGCAGTTACGGCGGGACTGAAAACAGTCAGTACTTC
CDR3 protein: CASSYGGTENSQYF

J gene: TRBJ1-2
D gene: NA
clone size: NA
CDR3 length: 12
V gene: TRBV6-1
CDR3 DNA: TGTGCCAGCAGCATTGCAGGGGCTCAGATCACCTTC
CDR3 protein: CASSIAGAQITF

J gene: TRBJ2-1
D gene: NA
clone size: NA
CDR3 length: 12
V gene: TRBV29-1
CDR3 DNA: TGCAGCGTAGAGGGGGTGTCGAATGAGCAGTTCTTC
CDR3 protein: CSVEGVSNEQFF